This entry lists 27 T cell receptor beta chains sequenced from one sample in a study of T cell repertoires in cytomegalovirus infection. Their cognate antigens are unknown. TCRdb passed the reads through MiXCR, listing each CDR3 protein once. This table holds hundreds of thousands of distinct CDR3 sequences, about 33% found once. The material sequenced was cultured PBMCs, taken from culture after CMV antigen stimulation. These receptor sequences come from a human donor in good health (CMV status not recorded). Some clones in this sample may be carry-over from other donors' samples.

The CDR3 DNA is TGTGCCAGCAACCTTCCCACGCGGGAAGCTTTCTTT. Encoded protein: CASNLPTREAFF. This chain uses TRBV28 with TRBJ1-1; no firm D call. CDR1 is MDHEN, CDR2 SYDVKM, per germline. The length of the CDR3 is 12 residues. Trimming took off 7 bases at V and 8 bases at J, with 14 bases between the two ends.

This clonotype occurred many times. The chain employs TRBV12-3 or TRBV12-4 and TRBJ1-2; no clear D. With 2 bases removed from V and 5 bases from J, the gap between germline ends came to 12 bases. CDR3 size: 14 residues. The CDR3 is CASSLRGQIYGYTF. CDR3 DNA sequence: TGTGCCAGCAGTTTACGCGGGCAGATATATGGCTACACCTTC.

In this sample, this clonotype turned up once. The rearrangement uses TRBV6-6 and TRBJ1-5; D unresolved. Germline-derived CDR1 and CDR2 are MNHNY and SVGAGI (reference sequence). This CDR3 has 17 amino acids. The V and J ends lost 0 bases and 0 bases respectively, with 12 bases between them. The CDR3 here is CASSYSRAVFSNQPQHF. CDR3 DNA sequence: TGTGCCAGCAGTTACTCGAGGGCGGTTTTTAGCAATCAGCCCCAGCATTTT.

The gene calls are TRBV7-9 and TRBJ1-4; weak D call: TRBD1 (5 bases). From germline, CDR1 is SEHNR and CDR2 FQNEAQ (reference sequence). V lost 5 bases and J lost 2, with 9 bases in between. The CDR3 contains 14 residues. For the CDR3, the DNA is TGTGCCAGCAGCCCCTGGGGGACTAATGAAAAACTGTTTTTT. It translates to CASSPWGTNEKLFF.

This clonotype turned up a few times. The chain carries TRBV2 and TRBJ2-2; no definite D call. This CDR3 spans 14 amino acids. CDR1 and CDR2 from the germline V gene are SNHLY and FYNNEI. Trimming left V 6 bases short and J 5 bases short, with 13 bases between. This CDR3 is CASSVLRGTGELFF. CDR3 DNA: TGTGCCAGCAGCGTTTTGAGAGGAACCGGGGAGCTGTTTTTT.

J is TRBJ2-3 and V is TRBV6-2 or TRBV6-3, with 9 bases lining up with TRBD1. Germline V gene data show CDR1 as MNHEY and CDR2 as SVGEGT. The CDR3 covers 16 residues. The J segment lost 3 bases and the V segment lost 0 bases, leaving 4 bases of the junction unmatched. CDR3 in DNA: TGTGCCAGCAGTTACTCGGGACAGGGTCATACAGATACGCAGTATTTT. This gives the protein CASSYSGQGHTDTQYF.

The V call is TRBV9, the J call TRBJ1-2; D gene uncertain. Between the trimmed V and J ends, which lost 0 bases and 0 bases, there was a span of 9 bases. The CDR3 totals 15 residues. Germline values: CDR1 SGDLS, CDR2 YYNGEE. The CDR3 region has the DNA TGTGCCAGCAGCGTAGATACAGAACCTAACTATGGCTACACCTTC. It is translated as CASSVDTEPNYGYTF.

This clonotype appeared a few times. This chain uses TRBV24-1 with TRBJ2-1; 7 nucleotides line up with TRBD1. The length of the CDR3 is 16 residues. Trimming removed 2 bases from V and 5 bases from J; junction bases left unmatched: 8. CDR1 KGHDR and CDR2 SFDVKD come from the germline V gene. CDR3 bases: TGTGCCACCAGTGATTATGGCAGGGGGTTCAACAATGAGCAGTTCTTC. This encodes CATSDYGRGFNNEQFF.

The chain uses TRBV27 and TRBJ1-6; possibly TRBD1 for D (6 bases). CDR1 and CDR2 from the germline V gene are MNHEY and SMNVEV (reference sequence). V lost 6 bases to trimming and J lost 4 bases, with 16 bases between them. The CDR3 consists of 16 residues. CDR3 sequence: CASSEPRGRYNSPLHF. The CDR3 DNA is TGTGCCAGCAGCGAACCCAGGGGCCGGTATAATTCACCCCTCCACTTT.

In its sample, this clonotype was seen many times. This chain links TRBV7-2 with TRBJ2-1; the match to TRBD2 covers 10 bases. Trimming at V came to 0 bases and at J to 2 bases, leaving 7 bases not matched to a gene. Germline assignment: CDR1 SGHTA and CDR2 FQGNSA. The CDR3 extends over 18 amino acids. The CDR3 DNA is TGTGCCAGCAGCTTAGCGCCTAGCGGGAGTATGACCTACAATGAGCAGTTCTTC. It is translated as CASSLAPSGSMTYNEQFF.

This clonotype was picked up a small number of times. The gene calls are TRBV7-2 and TRBJ1-5; no definite D call. Germline CDR1 SGHTA, CDR2 FQGNSA. The CDR3 consists of 15 residues. V shed 7 bases and J shed 4 bases, with 17 bases lying between them. The CDR3 sequence is CASTLDVLGNQPQHF. The CDR3 coding sequence is TGTGCCAGCACCCTTGACGTTCTTGGAAATCAGCCCCAGCATTTT.

A note on this clonotype: One end of the junction varies from germline; a read error may be responsible. The rearrangement uses TRBV3-1 and TRBJ2-3, with D unclear. Germline V gene data show CDR1 as LGHDT and CDR2 as YNNKEL (reference sequence). The CDR3 extends over 13 amino acids. CDR3 nucleotide sequence: TGTGCCAGCAACCAAGATCTACCAGATACGCAGTATTTT. Its translation: CASNQDLPDTQYF.

J is TRBJ2-7 and V is TRBV11-2; 7 bases align to TRBD1. CDR1 SGHAT and CDR2 FQNNGV come from the germline V gene. The CDR3 consists of 19 residues. Unmatched junction bases numbered 19, after V lost 5 bases and J lost 0 bases. The CDR3 DNA reads TGTGCCAGCAGCCCCATTAACTGGCGTCGACAGGGAGTCTCCTACGAGCAGTACTTC. It codes for CASSPINWRRQGVSYEQYF.

This clonotype was seen many times. The J gene is TRBJ1-3, the V gene TRBV7-2, with a tentative D call TRBD1 (5 bases). Per the germline V gene, CDR1 is SGHTA and CDR2 is FQGNSA. The CDR3 contains 14 residues. Trimming pared 11 bases from V and 0 bases from J, leaving 14 bases between. This CDR3 reads CASARQFSGNTIYF. As DNA, the CDR3 is TGTGCCTCCGCCCGACAGTTCTCTGGAAACACCATATATTTT.

The rearrangement links TRBV7-8 to TRBJ2-5, with unresolved D. The germline V and J ends were trimmed by 3 bases and 2 bases, with 10 bases remaining between them. The CDR3 is 14 residues long. Germline V lookup: CDR1 SGHVS, CDR2 FQNEAQ. The CDR3 region is CASSFKTQQETQYF. CDR3 coding DNA: TGTGCCAGCAGCTTCAAGACTCAACAAGAGACCCAGTACTTC.

This chain joins TRBV19 and TRBJ2-5; 13 nucleotides match TRBD2. Germline V lookup: CDR1 LNHDA, CDR2 SQIVND (reference sequence). V was pared by 5 bases and J by 7 bases, with 7 bases of the junction left unmatched. CDR3 size: 15 residues. The CDR3 loop is CASSARLAGGVTQYF. The CDR3, as DNA: TGTGCCAGTAGTGCCCGACTAGCGGGAGGTGTGACCCAGTACTTC.

In nucleotides, the CDR3 is TGTGCCACCCAGGAAGGACAGGGGTCAGGTCAGCCCCAGCATTTT. Amino acid sequence: CATQEGQGSGQPQHF. V usage is TRBV10-3 and J usage is TRBJ1-5, with TRBD1 matching 9 bases. The V gene end was trimmed by 10 bases and the J gene end by 6 bases; junction bases not matched to a gene: 13. Germline V gives CDR1 ENHRY, CDR2 SYGVKD. The CDR3 totals 15 residues.

J is TRBJ2-7 and V is TRBV19; D may be TRBD2 (6 bases). Per the germline V gene, CDR1 is LNHDA and CDR2 is SQIVND (reference sequence). The CDR3 contains 15 residues. V lost 7 bases and J 2 bases, leaving 18 bases between the germline ends. CDR3 protein: CASTFSAAGTYEQYF. The CDR3 nucleotides are TGTGCCAGTACTTTCTCGGCGGCGGGAACCTACGAGCAGTACTTC. Together with reference TRBV19 and TRBJ2-7, the CDR3 gives the full variable domain: DGGITQSPKYLFRKEGQNVTLSCEQNLNHDAMYWYRQDPGQGLRLIYYSQIVNDFQKGDIAEGYSVSREKKESFPLTVTSAQKNPTAFYLCASTFSAAGTYEQYFGPGTRLTVT.

The V call is TRBV20-1, the J call TRBJ2-4; D might be TRBD1 or TRBD2, each matching 5 bases. The germline V gene encodes CDR1 DFQATT and CDR2 SNEGSKA (reference sequence). The CDR3 consists of 15 residues. V lost 3 bases to trimming and J lost 2 bases, with 14 bases between them. The CDR3 region is CSASPSGTTKNIQYF. As DNA, the CDR3 is TGCAGTGCTAGCCCATCGGGGACCACCAAAAACATTCAGTACTTC.

The rearrangement links TRBV27 to TRBJ2-2, with D uncertain. The CDR3 has 12 residues. The V and J ends lost 8 bases and 5 bases respectively, with 9 bases between them. The germline V gene has CDR1 MNHEY and CDR2 SMNVEV (reference sequence). The CDR3 protein is CASRAMTGELFF. The CDR3 nucleotides read TGTGCCAGCCGAGCTATGACCGGGGAGCTGTTTTTT.

This clonotype came up many times. The chain employs TRBV7-2 and TRBJ1-1; possibly TRBD1 for D (6 bases). Per the germline V gene, CDR1 is SGHTA and CDR2 is FQGNSA. There are 16 residues in the CDR3. Trimming left V 3 bases short and J 2 bases short, with 16 bases between. The CDR3 bases are TGTGCCAGCAGCTTTCCCCTATGGGGGCGAAACACTGAAGCTTTCTTT. Residues: CASSFPLWGRNTEAFF.

This clonotype was recorded many times. The rearrangement joins TRBV7-2 to TRBJ1-5; TRBD1 agrees at 8 bases. With 5 bases clipped from V and 6 bases from J, the junction kept 12 bases outside the gene matches. Germline-derived CDR1 and CDR2 are SGHTA and FQGNSA. The CDR3 has 16 residues. The CDR3 sequence is CASSTQDRDGGQPQHF. The CDR3 bases are TGTGCCAGCAGCACCCAGGACAGGGACGGCGGTCAGCCCCAGCATTTT.

The V call is TRBV6-6, the J call TRBJ1-1, with TRBD1 as a possible D gene (6 bases). The V gene lost 0 bases and the J gene lost 3 bases, with 11 bases spanning the gap. Germline CDR1 reads MNHNY; CDR2 reads SVGAGI (reference sequence). The CDR3 runs to 15 residues. The CDR3 loop is CASSYSTGMDTEAFF. For the CDR3, the DNA is TGTGCCAGCAGTTACTCAACAGGGATGGACACTGAAGCTTTCTTT.

This sequence joins TRBV6-2 or TRBV6-3 and TRBJ1-5; D is ambiguous. V was shortened by 6 bases and J by 7 bases, with 7 bases between the two germline ends. Per germline, CDR1 MNHEY and CDR2 SVGEGT. The length of the CDR3 is 11 residues. The CDR3 nucleotides are TGTGCCAGCAGGACCGTACAGCCCCAGCATTTT. Encoded protein: CASRTVQPQHF.

The chain joins TRBV10-3 to TRBJ2-1, with D possibly TRBD1 on 6 matching bases. V lost 2 bases to trimming and J lost 9 bases, with 17 bases between them. The CDR3 has 15 residues. Per the germline V gene, CDR1 is ENHRY and CDR2 is SYGVKD. CDR3: CAISEEQGHAGEQFF. As DNA, the CDR3 is TGTGCCATCAGTGAGGAACAGGGTCATGCTGGTGAGCAGTTCTTC.

The chain recombines TRBV20-1 with TRBJ2-3; 8 bases are a match to TRBD2. The V and J ends lost 0 bases and 5 bases, in that order; junction bases with no gene match: 7. Germline V gene sequence: CDR1 DFQATT, CDR2 SNEGSKA (reference sequence). The CDR3 spans 15 residues. The CDR3 bases are TGCAGTGCTAGAGATTCGGGAGGGCCGGGAGATACGCAGTATTTT. Protein product: CSARDSGGPGDTQYF.

This chain joins TRBV7-9 and TRBJ1-2, with TRBD1 identical over 7 bases. The CDR3 length is 10 residues. V shed 8 bases and J 9 bases; nucleotides not matched to a gene: 3. Germline CDR1 is SEHNR and CDR2 is FQNEAQ (reference sequence). The CDR3 reads CASGTESYTF. The CDR3 DNA is TGTGCCAGCGGGACAGAAAGCTACACCTTC.